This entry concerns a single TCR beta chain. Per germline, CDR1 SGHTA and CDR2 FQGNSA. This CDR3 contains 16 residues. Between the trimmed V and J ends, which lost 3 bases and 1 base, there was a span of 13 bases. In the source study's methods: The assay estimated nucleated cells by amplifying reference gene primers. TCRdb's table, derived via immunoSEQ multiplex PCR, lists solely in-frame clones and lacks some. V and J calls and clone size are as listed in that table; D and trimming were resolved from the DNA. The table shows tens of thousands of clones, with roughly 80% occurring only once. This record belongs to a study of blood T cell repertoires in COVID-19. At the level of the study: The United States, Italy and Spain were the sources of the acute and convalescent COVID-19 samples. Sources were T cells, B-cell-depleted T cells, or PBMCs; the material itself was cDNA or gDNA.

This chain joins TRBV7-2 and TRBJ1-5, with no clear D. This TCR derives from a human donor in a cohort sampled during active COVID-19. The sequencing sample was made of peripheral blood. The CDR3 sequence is CASSLPVTPSNQPQHF. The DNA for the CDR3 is TGTGCCAGCAGCTTGCCCGTGACACCCAGCAATCAGCCCCAGCATTTT.